These 16 T cell receptor beta chains were sequenced from one sample in a study of shared clonotypes between healthy human individuals. Using immunoSEQ multiplex PCR, the repertoire was profiled, and TCRdb retains in-frame clones only, with some absent. The table lists 450,000 to 550,000 clones, roughly 78% of them singletons. Sequences were obtained from PBMCs. The receptors here all came from a woman between 40 and 55 years old in good health. Some clones in this sample may be carry-over from other donors' samples.

The chain has TRBV18 and TRBJ2-5, with a weak D call TRBD1 (5 bases). The germline V gene encodes CDR1 KGHSH and CDR2 LQKENI. CDR3 length equals 15 residues. Trimming took 0 bases from V and 5 from J, leaving 13 bases between them. CDR3 nucleotide sequence: TGTGCCAGCTCACCACCGGTCAGGGAAGGGGAGACCCAGTACTTC. Translating it yields CASSPPVREGETQYF.

This chain joins TRBV30 and TRBJ1-1; possible D gene TRBD1, 5 bases. Germline-derived CDR1 and CDR2 are GTSNPN and SVGIG (reference sequence). Trimming left V 8 bases short and J 1 base short, with 14 bases between. The CDR3 is 13 amino acids. The CDR3 loop is CARTGTENTEAFF. The CDR3 DNA is TGTGCCCGAACCGGGACCGAGAACACTGAAGCTTTCTTT.

This clone was counted ten times or more. The rearrangement uses TRBV5-1 and TRBJ1-2; D remains unclear. V lost 0 bases and J lost 8, with 11 bases in between. The CDR3 contains 13 residues. CDR1 and CDR2 (germline): SGHRS, YFSETQ. The CDR3 DNA sequence: TGCGCCAGCAGCTTGGGCCGGGGTTCGGGCTACACCTTC. Encoded protein: CASSLGRGSGYTF.

This clone was counted a few times. The chain has TRBV19 and TRBJ2-5; the match to TRBD2 covers 11 bases. J was trimmed by 3 bases and V by 3 bases; bases with no gene match: 9. Germline V gene lookup returns CDR1 LNHDA and CDR2 SQIVND (reference sequence). The CDR3 totals 17 residues. The CDR3 DNA sequence: TGTGCCAGTAGTATTCGAGGACTAGCGGGTACGGAAGAGACCCAGTACTTC. Translated, it gives CASSIRGLAGTEETQYF. The whole variable domain, filled in from reference TRBV19 and TRBJ2-5, reads DGGITQSPKYLFRKEGQNVTLSCEQNLNHDAMYWYRQDPGQGLRLIYYSQIVNDFQKGDIAEGYSVSREKKESFPLTVTSAQKNPTAFYLCASSIRGLAGTEETQYFGPGTRLLVL.

This clone occurred a few times. The V call is TRBV14, the J call TRBJ2-3; 13 nucleotides line up with TRBD2. Trimming removed 4 bases from V and 3 bases from J; junction bases left unmatched: 1. The CDR3 has 15 amino acids. Germline V gene lookup returns CDR1 SGHDN and CDR2 FVKESK. The CDR3 is CASSLGLAGTDTQYF. The DNA of the CDR3 is TGTGCCAGCAGCCTGGGACTAGCGGGAACAGATACGCAGTATTTT.

This clone was counted a single time. The chain has TRBV2 and TRBJ1-5, with TRBD1 matching over 9 bases. Germline V gene data show CDR1 as SNHLY and CDR2 as FYNNEI. V shed 10 bases, J shed 4 bases, and the junction held 8 bases outside the gene matches. There are 14 residues in the CDR3. CDR3: CATSGQGPNQPQHF. The CDR3 bases are TGTGCCACCTCGGGACAGGGCCCTAATCAGCCCCAGCATTTT. Full variable domain (outside the CDR3, taken from reference TRBV2 and TRBJ1-5): EPEVTQTPSHQVTQMGQEVILRCVPISNHLYFYWYRQILGQKVEFLVSFYNNEISEKSEIFDDQFSVERPDGSNFTLKIRSTKLEDSAMYFCATSGQGPNQPQHFGDGTRLSIL.

This clone has only one observation. The chain carries TRBV5-4 and TRBJ2-1, with 9 bases identical to TRBD2. This CDR3 contains 16 residues. V dropped 4 bases and J dropped 3; count of bases not matched to a gene: 8. The V gene's germline CDR1 is SGHNT and CDR2 YYREEE (reference sequence). The CDR3 is CASSLTELAGYNEQFF. CDR3 nucleotide sequence: TGTGCCAGCAGCCTTACAGAACTAGCGGGCTACAATGAGCAGTTCTTC.

This clone was detected a few times. The V gene is TRBV5-1, the J gene TRBJ1-5, with 8 bases fitting TRBD1. Unmatched junction bases numbered 6, after V lost 5 bases and J lost 2 bases. This CDR3 spans 15 amino acids. From germline, CDR1 is SGHRS and CDR2 YFSETQ. The CDR3, as DNA: TGCGCCAGCAGTCCGGGACAGGTCGGCAATCAGCCCCAGCATTTT. Its translation: CASSPGQVGNQPQHF.

This clone was seen only a few times. The rearrangement uses TRBV30 and TRBJ2-1, with 11 nucleotides matching TRBD2. The CDR3 totals 14 residues. Per the germline V gene, CDR1 is GTSNPN and CDR2 is SVGIG (reference sequence). The junction had 4 bases not matched to a gene; V was cut back by 0 bases and J by 9 bases. The CDR3 sequence: CAWSVQLAGAEQFF. The CDR3 DNA follows: TGTGCCTGGAGTGTACAACTAGCGGGAGCTGAGCAGTTCTTC.

This chain connects TRBV6-1 to TRBJ1-2, with TRBD1 matching over 7 bases. Germline values: CDR1 MNHNS, CDR2 SASEGT. The J segment lost 2 bases and the V segment lost 3 bases, leaving 9 bases of the junction unmatched. This CDR3 spans 16 amino acids. The CDR3 coding sequence is TGTGCCAGCAGTGATCTAAGAAGGGGGCAGAACTATGGCTACACCTTC. Protein: CASSDLRRGQNYGYTF.

This clone showed up just a few times. The rearrangement joins TRBV30 to TRBJ2-5; 8 bases are a match to TRBD2. The DNA end lines up better with TRBJ2-7; the J call may be wrong. The V gene's germline CDR1 is GTSNPN and CDR2 SVGIG (reference sequence). The CDR3 loop spans 15 amino acids. CDR3 region: CAWSLGLAGTYEQYF. CDR3 coding DNA: TGTGCCTGGAGCCTCGGACTAGCCGGGACCTACGAGCAGTACTTC.

This chain links TRBV15 with TRBJ2-5, with D possibly TRBD1 on 6 matching bases. V shed 5 bases and J shed 7 bases, with 20 bases lying between them. Germline V gene data show CDR1 as LNHNV and CDR2 as YYDKDF (reference sequence). The CDR3 has 15 residues. CDR3 sequence reads: CATSPVIGPGVTQYF. For the CDR3, the DNA is TGTGCCACCAGCCCTGTAATAGGCCCAGGGGTGACCCAGTACTTC. Full variable domain (remainder filled in from reference TRBV15 and TRBJ2-5): DAMVIQNPRYQVTQFGKPVTLSCSQTLNHNVMYWYQQKSSQAPKLLFHYYDKDFNNEADTPDNFQSRRPNTSFCFLDIRSPGLGDTAMYLCATSPVIGPGVTQYFGPGTRLLVL.

The V and J genes are TRBV5-1 and TRBJ1-4; D not resolved. Trimming cost V 4 bases and J 2 bases, with 6 bases left between them. The CDR3 is made up of 13 amino acids. CDR1 SGHRS and CDR2 YFSETQ come from the germline V gene. The CDR3 region has the DNA TGCGCCAGCAGCCCGGAGACTAATGAAAAACTGTTTTTT. Protein sequence: CASSPETNEKLFF.

This clone showed up just a few times. Other nucleotide sequences from this sample produce the same CDR3. The genes are TRBV6-1 and TRBJ1-3; D uncertain. The CDR3 sequence is 15 residues long. V shed 1 base and J shed 0 bases, with 7 bases lying between them. Germline CDR1 reads MNHNS; CDR2 reads SASEGT. This CDR3 is CASSEGFYSGNTIYF. CDR3 sequence (DNA): TGTGCCAGCAGTGAAGGGTTCTACTCTGGAAACACCATATATTTT.

This clone was seen once. Other DNA sequences in this specimen translate into the identical CDR3. The chain employs TRBV10-3 and TRBJ2-7; 9 bases agree with TRBD1. The junction had 6 bases not matched to a gene; V was cut back by 6 bases and J by 0 bases. Per the germline V gene, CDR1 is ENHRY and CDR2 is SYGVKD. The CDR3 length is 15 residues. The CDR3 spells CAISAGTGSSYEQYF. CDR3 DNA sequence: TGTGCCATCAGCGCCGGGACAGGGAGCTCCTACGAGCAGTACTTC.

This clone has only one observation. This could be a read error, since a much larger clone is one nucleotide away. The sample contains more than one DNA sequence encoding this CDR3. The chain links TRBV5-1 to TRBJ2-5; D uncertain. The CDR3 extends over 13 amino acids. Germline-derived CDR1 and CDR2 are SGHRS and YFSETQ. V was trimmed by 0 bases and J by 2 bases, leaving 5 bases between them. CDR3 protein: CASSLGLQETQYF. For the CDR3, the DNA is TGCGCCAGCAGCTTGGGACTGCAAGAGACCCAGTACTTC.